A single sample is the source of the 17 T cell receptor beta chains below, sequenced in a study of cytomegalovirus exposure and HLA in healthy donors. The PCR used 60 Vbeta and 13 Jbeta primers. The data were produced by immunoSEQ multiplex PCR, yet TCRdb's version contains in-frame clones alone and is incomplete. The sample shows some 120,000 clones, roughly 75% of them seen only once. What was sequenced was PBMCs. The origin of the receptors is a woman aged 45-65 years in good health and CMV-seronegative.

The genes are TRBV30 and TRBJ1-3, with D tentatively TRBD1 (5 bases). The V gene's germline CDR1 is GTSNPN and CDR2 SVGIG (reference sequence). Trimming cost V 1 base and J 0 bases, with 10 bases left between them. The CDR3 spans 15 residues. The CDR3 coding sequence is TGTGCCTGGAGTGGGGGGGTCGTCTCTGGAAACACCATATATTTT. The encoded protein is CAWSGGVVSGNTIYF.

The J gene is TRBJ2-5, the V gene TRBV29-1, with 8 bases fitting TRBD1. The V and J ends lost 2 bases and 1 base, in that order; junction bases with no gene match: 9. This CDR3 region has 16 residues. Per germline, CDR1 SQVTM and CDR2 ANQGSEA. The CDR3 nucleotides are TGCAGCGTTGAAATTCCGGACAGGGTGCCCCAAGAGACCCAGTACTTC. Its translation is CSVEIPDRVPQETQYF.

The rearrangement links TRBV21-1 to TRBJ2-7; the D segment call TRBD2 is taken from the table without a DNA check. TRBV21-1 is a pseudogene segment. The CDR3 loop spans 19 amino acids. This CDR3 is CASSKGAQDSGTSSVEQYF. The CDR3 coding sequence is TGTGCCAGCAGCAAGGGGGCTCAGGACAGCGGGACTAGTTCCGTAGAGCAGTACTTC.

This chain links TRBV28 with TRBJ2-6; D is possibly TRBD2 (6 bases). Per the germline V gene, CDR1 is MDHEN and CDR2 is SYDVKM. The length of the CDR3 is 15 residues. The V and J ends lost 11 bases and 0 bases respectively, with 14 bases between them. This chain's CDR3 is CALGGRSSGANVLTF. The CDR3, as DNA: TGTGCCTTGGGAGGTAGGAGCTCTGGGGCCAACGTCCTGACTTTC. Full variable domain (outside the CDR3, taken from reference TRBV28 and TRBJ2-6): DVKVTQSSRYLVKRTGEKVFLECVQDMDHENMFWYRQDPGLGLRLIYFSYDVKMKEKGDIPEGYSVSREKKERFSLILESASTNQTSMYLCALGGRSSGANVLTFGAGSRLTVL.

CDR3 DNA sequence: TGTGCCAGCTCACCCTGGACAGAGGGAAGCAGCTACACCTTC. This translates into CASSPWTEGSSYTF. The chain carries TRBV18 and TRBJ1-2, with D perhaps matching TRBD1 (6 bases). The V and J ends lost 3 bases and 9 bases respectively, with 17 bases between them. Germline CDR1 is KGHSH and CDR2 is LQKENI. This CDR3 is built from 14 residues.

This clone was found once. This chain connects TRBV7-2 to TRBJ2-5; D possibly corresponds to TRBD2 (5 bases). Trimming removed 6 bases from V and 4 bases from J, with 6 bases in between. This CDR3 is built from 11 residues. CDR1 and CDR2 (germline): SGHTA, FQGNSA. This chain's CDR3 is CASREVETQYF. The CDR3 region has the DNA TGTGCCAGCAGGGAGGTAGAGACCCAGTACTTC.

This chain links TRBV19 with TRBJ2-7, with 8 bases fitting TRBD1. CDR1 is LNHDA, CDR2 SQIVND, per germline (reference sequence). The CDR3 covers 12 residues. Trimming at V came to 9 bases and at J to 3 bases, leaving 4 bases not matched to a gene. CDR3 DNA sequence: TGTGCCAGCGGACAGGGTCGCTACGAGCAGTACTTC. This codes for CASGQGRYEQYF.

The chain recombines TRBV28 with TRBJ1-1; possible D gene TRBD1, 6 bases. This CDR3 is 12 amino acids long. Trimming shortened V by 3 bases and J by 10 bases, and 12 bases separated the two germline ends. Germline V gene lookup returns CDR1 MDHEN and CDR2 SYDVKM. CDR3 residues: CASSFYRESAFF. The CDR3 nucleotides are TGTGCCAGCAGTTTCTACAGGGAGTCAGCTTTCTTT. Supplemented by reference TRBV28 and TRBJ1-1, the full variable domain reads DVKVTQSSRYLVKRTGEKVFLECVQDMDHENMFWYRQDPGLGLRLIYFSYDVKMKEKGDIPEGYSVSREKKERFSLILESASTNQTSMYLCASSFYRESAFFGQGTRLTVV.

This clone was seen more than once but under ten times. The genes are TRBV29-1 and TRBJ1-2; D not certain. Trimming stripped 6 bases from V and 7 bases from J, with 21 bases between. The CDR3 contains 14 residues. Germline V gene lookup returns CDR1 SQVTM and CDR2 ANQGSEA. The DNA of the CDR3 is TGCAGCGTGACCCTCTTCGACGGGGTGGGTGGCTACACCTTC. Translation gives CSVTLFDGVGGYTF.

The CDR3 DNA sequence: TGTGCCAGCAGCGTAGGGCTGGCTAGCGGGAGTTATGAGCAGTTCTTC. Its translation: CASSVGLASGSYEQFF. The rearrangement links TRBV9 to TRBJ2-1, with 10 nucleotides matching TRBD2. V lost 0 bases, J lost 8 bases, and 8 bases stayed unmatched. CDR1 and CDR2 from the germline V gene are SGDLS and YYNGEE. The CDR3 is 16 residues long. Together with reference TRBV9 and TRBJ2-1, the CDR3 gives the full variable domain: DSGVTQTPKHLITATGQRVTLRCSPRSGDLSVYWYQQSLDQGLQFLIQYYNGEERAKGNILERFSAQQFPDLHSELNLSSLELGDSALYFCASSVGLASGSYEQFFGPGTRLTVL.

The chain employs TRBV4-3 and TRBJ1-4; D is perhaps TRBD1 (6 bases). CDR1 is LGHNA and CDR2 is YSLEER in the germline V gene. The CDR3 is 15 amino acids. V was trimmed by 0 bases and J by 6 bases, leaving 11 bases between them. CDR3 region: CASSQDLGGDEKLFF. Written as DNA, the CDR3 is TGCGCCAGCAGCCAAGATCTAGGGGGGGATGAAAAACTGTTTTTT.

This chain links TRBV19 with TRBJ1-1, with 12 bases that match TRBD1. Per the germline V gene, CDR1 is LNHDA and CDR2 is SQIVND (reference sequence). The CDR3 consists of 15 residues. V shed 5 bases and J 4 bases; nucleotides not matched to a gene: 5. The CDR3 protein is CASSVGQGAATEAFF. The DNA of the CDR3 is TGTGCCAGTAGTGTGGGACAGGGGGCGGCCACTGAAGCTTTCTTT.

This chain connects TRBV9 to TRBJ1-1; 7 nucleotides match TRBD1. The germline V gene has CDR1 SGDLS and CDR2 YYNGEE. V gave up 3 bases and J gave up 1 base; unmatched junction bases: 3. The length of the CDR3 is 14 residues. The CDR3 nucleotides are TGTGCCAGCAGCGCTGACAGGGCGAACACTGAAGCTTTCTTT. Its protein is CASSADRANTEAFF. The full variable domain, completed using reference TRBV9 and TRBJ1-1, is DSGVTQTPKHLITATGQRVTLRCSPRSGDLSVYWYQQSLDQGLQFLIQYYNGEERAKGNILERFSAQQFPDLHSELNLSSLELGDSALYFCASSADRANTEAFFGQGTRLTVV.

The chain is built from TRBV30 and TRBJ1-5; TRBD1 is a possible D gene (6 bases). V dropped 1 base and J dropped 3 bases, with 10 bases sitting between them. Germline V gene sequence: CDR1 GTSNPN, CDR2 SVGIG (reference sequence). The CDR3 totals 14 residues. CDR3 region: CAWSDRVSNQPQHF. The DNA of the CDR3 is TGTGCCTGGAGTGACAGGGTCTCCAATCAGCCCCAGCATTTT.

This sequence joins TRBV4-1 and TRBJ1-5; no clear D. The V end was cut by 1 base, the J end by 7 bases, with 17 bases between. Germline lookup yields CDR1 MGHRA and CDR2 YSYEKL. The CDR3 is 16 residues long. The DNA of the CDR3 is TGCGCCAGCAGCCAAGCACCCTGGAGGGCCCCACAGCCCCAGCATTTT. Its translation: CASSQAPWRAPQPQHF.

The J gene is TRBJ1-1, the V gene TRBV4-1, with 9 bases that match TRBD1. The junction had 15 bases not matched to a gene; V was cut back by 3 bases and J by 4 bases. This CDR3 comprises 18 residues. CDR1 is MGHRA, CDR2 YSYEKL, per germline. CDR3 coding DNA: TGCGCCAGCAGCCATATAACCCCCCGGGACAGGGAGAGCACTGAAGCTTTCTTT. Protein sequence: CASSHITPRDRESTEAFF.

This chain uses TRBV4-3 with TRBJ2-5, with no clear D. Trimming took off 0 bases at V and 5 bases at J, with 7 bases between the two ends. The CDR3 loop spans 13 amino acids. CDR1 is LGHNA and CDR2 is YSLEER in the germline V gene. CDR3 DNA: TGCGCCAGCAGCCAAGATCATGAGGAGACCCAGTACTTC. It yields the protein CASSQDHEETQYF.